Sequencing of this TCR beta chain was carried out in a study of human T cells and chemical hapten exposure. Study-wide context: Doses of diphenylcyclopropenone went to the patients' scalps weekly throughout the approximately 25-week study. Once 0.01% DPC had been applied to the upper back by patch test, readings were taken at 6 days. Study-level results: Expanded TCRs were compared with controls, and the expanded TCRs formed significantly more large CDR3 similarity clusters.

Time point in this sample: patch test 2, 6 weeks after DPC sensitization. Treatment denoted: therapeutic diphenylcyclopropenone sensitization with weekly scalp DPC. Within the library, unique molecular identifiers were attached to each individual cDNA molecule. MiXCR, applied by TCRdb to the RACE reads, yields one record per CDR3 protein. Of a few hundred thousand distinct CDR3 sequences in the sample, roughly 6% are singletons; the top ten hold around 5.6%. The table lists this clonotype with a few counts. Its antigen is not identified. The germline V gene encodes CDR1 KGHSH and CDR2 LQKENI. The V end was cut by 0 bases, the J end by 8 bases, with 12 bases between. The CDR3 length is 14 residues.

This sample comprised whole blood, obtained in connection with sensitization to the hapten diphenylcyclopropenone (DPC). This chain uses TRBV18 with TRBJ2-3; D is undetermined. The TCR originated in a woman under 30 with alopecia areata. Some clones in this sample may be carry-over from other donors' samples. CDR3 sequence reads: CASSPPTQYVTQYF. The CDR3 DNA reads TGTGCCAGCTCACCACCTACGCAATACGTTACGCAGTATTTT.